This T cell receptor beta chain was obtained from a study of identifying expanded T cells in peripheral blood. Study-wide results and limits: About 1.2 clones differed between technical replicates, versus around 15 and 18 over time.

This CDR3 comprises 11 residues. Trimming stripped 3 bases from V and 1 base from J, with 1 base between. The V gene's germline CDR1 is SGHTA and CDR2 FQGNSA. No infections or other immune events were documented during collection. This clone was counted a few times. Its antigen is not identified. The table came from immunoSEQ multiplex PCR; TCRdb's copy has only in-frame clones and leaves some out. This sample has 75,000 to 95,000 clones, with roughly 90% found just once. This receptor was obtained from a person between 18 and 75 years old in good health. Material: blood. The chain has TRBV7-2 and TRBJ2-7; D gene uncertain. CDR3 residues: CASSLSYEQYF. The CDR3 bases are TGTGCCAGCAGCTTGTCCTACGAGCAGTACTTC.